This T cell receptor (beta chain) comes out of a study of T cell responses to AZD1222 COVID-19 vaccine. Sequenced by immunoSEQ multiplex PCR; TCRdb stores in-frame clones only, minus some. The sample contains around 92,000 clones, approximately 90% of which appear only once. The CDR3 spans 16 residues. Germline values: CDR1 SGHTA, CDR2 FQGNSA. After removal of 4 bases from V and 0 bases from J, the junction contained 7 bases not matched to a gene. This receptor was taken from an adult in good health. The sample was peripheral blood, taken on day 0 of AZD1222 vaccination. This chain uses TRBV7-2 with TRBJ2-7, with 9 bases identical to TRBD2. The CDR3 loop is CASSSDLAGPSYEQYF. The CDR3 region has the DNA TGTGCCAGCAGCTCCGATCTAGCGGGGCCCTCCTACGAGCAGTACTTC.